The next 9 T cell receptor beta chains were all read from a single sample in a study of cytomegalovirus exposure and HLA in healthy donors. Vbeta (60) and Jbeta (13) primers were used in the PCR. Libraries were prepared by immunoSEQ multiplex PCR; TCRdb keeps only in-frame clonotypes and omits some of them. The sample holds about 210,000 clones; around 84% are singletons and the top ten take 3.4%. The sample was PBMCs. These receptors were collected from a man aged 40-49 years in good health and CMV-seropositive.

The rearrangement uses TRBV2 and TRBJ1-5, with D possibly TRBD1 on 5 matching bases. Germline lookup yields CDR1 SNHLY and CDR2 FYNNEI. Trimming left V 6 bases short and J 0 bases short, with 12 bases between. The CDR3 is 15 residues long. CDR3 protein: CASREGRSSNQPQHF. Written as DNA, the CDR3 is TGTGCCAGCAGGGAGGGACGGAGTAGCAATCAGCCCCAGCATTTT.

This chain links TRBV29-1 with TRBJ1-1; TRBD1 is a possible D gene (5 bases). The V and J ends lost 7 bases and 0 bases respectively, with 9 bases between them. CDR1 SQVTM and CDR2 ANQGSEA come from the germline V gene. This CDR3 spans 12 amino acids. DNA of the CDR3: TGCAGCGCCGGGGGGGTGAACACTGAAGCTTTCTTT. Protein product: CSAGGVNTEAFF.

The chain combines TRBV11-1 with TRBJ2-1; TRBD2 matches at 12 bases. Germline CDR1 is SGHAT and CDR2 is FQDESV (reference sequence). This CDR3 is 15 amino acids long. The trim removed 6 bases at V and 9 bases at J, leaving 9 bases unmatched. The CDR3 nucleotides are TGTGCCAGCAGTCGTCTAGCGGGGGGGCCCACTGAGCAGTTCTTC. Translating gives CASSRLAGGPTEQFF.

The chain uses TRBV15 and TRBJ2-1; possible D gene TRBD1, 5 bases. CDR1 and CDR2 from the germline V gene are LNHNV and YYDKDF (reference sequence). This CDR3 contains 13 residues. Trimming shortened V by 3 bases and J by 8 bases, and 11 bases separated the two germline ends. This CDR3 is CATSSRRDYEQFF. In nucleotides, the CDR3 is TGTGCCACCAGCAGTCGCAGGGATTATGAGCAGTTCTTC.

The chain is built from TRBV19 and TRBJ1-2; 8 nucleotides agree with TRBD1. CDR3 length: 13 amino acids. In germline, CDR1 is LNHDA, CDR2 SQIVND (reference sequence). The V and J ends lost 6 bases and 4 bases, in that order; junction bases with no gene match: 4. This CDR3 reads CASRHRGGYGYTF. The CDR3 DNA sequence: TGTGCCAGTAGACACAGGGGGGGCTATGGCTACACCTTC.

This chain uses TRBV19 with TRBJ2-2; 11 nucleotides align to TRBD1. V was pared by 9 bases and J by 3 bases, with 6 bases of the junction left unmatched. Germline CDR1 and CDR2: LNHDA and SQIVND (reference sequence). The CDR3 has 15 residues. In nucleotides, the CDR3 is TGTGCCAGCACTTGGGACAGGGGGTACACCGGGGAGCTGTTTTTT. This codes for CASTWDRGYTGELFF.

V gene TRBV6-1 combines with J gene TRBJ2-1; weak D call: TRBD2 (7 bases). Trimming removed 4 bases from V and 0 bases from J, with 19 bases in between. CDR3 length: 18 amino acids. Germline V lookup: CDR1 MNHNS, CDR2 SASEGT. The CDR3 region has the DNA TGTGCCAGCAGTGGCCCTGGGGGGGCGGGTAGCTCCTACAATGAGCAGTTCTTC. Translated, it gives CASSGPGGAGSSYNEQFF.

The CDR3 here is CASSQRDLNTGELFF. DNA for the CDR3: TGTGCCAGCAGCCAGCGGGACTTGAACACCGGGGAGCTGTTTTTT. The J gene is TRBJ2-2, the V gene TRBV11-2, with 7 bases lining up with TRBD2. Germline V gene sequence: CDR1 SGHAT, CDR2 FQNNGV. V trimming: 5 bases; J trimming: 1 base; junction bases outside the gene matches: 4. CDR3 length: 15 amino acids.

In DNA form, the CDR3 reads TGCGCCAGCAGCCAAACCCGGGACAGGGTTTTCTCTGGGGCCAACGTCCTGACTTTC. This encodes CASSQTRDRVFSGANVLTF. V usage is TRBV4-3 and J usage is TRBJ2-6; 9 bases fit TRBD1. The junction had 8 bases not matched to a gene; V was cut back by 2 bases and J by 0 bases. Per germline, CDR1 LGHNA and CDR2 YSLEER. There are 19 residues in the CDR3.